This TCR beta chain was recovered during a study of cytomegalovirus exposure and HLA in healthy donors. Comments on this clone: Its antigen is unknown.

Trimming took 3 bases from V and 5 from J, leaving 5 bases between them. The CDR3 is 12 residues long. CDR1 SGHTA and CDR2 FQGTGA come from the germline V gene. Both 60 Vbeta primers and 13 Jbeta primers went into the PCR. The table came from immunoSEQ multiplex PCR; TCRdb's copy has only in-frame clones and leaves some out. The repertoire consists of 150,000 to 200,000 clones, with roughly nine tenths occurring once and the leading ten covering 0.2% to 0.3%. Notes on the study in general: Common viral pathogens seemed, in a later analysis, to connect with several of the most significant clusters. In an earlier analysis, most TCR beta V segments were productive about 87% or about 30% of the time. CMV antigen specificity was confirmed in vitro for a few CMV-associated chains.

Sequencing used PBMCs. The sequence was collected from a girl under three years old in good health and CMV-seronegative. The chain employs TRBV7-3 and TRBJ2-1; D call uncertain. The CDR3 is CASSFVDNEQFF. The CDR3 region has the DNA TGTGCCAGCAGCTTCGTCGACAATGAGCAGTTCTTC.